This T cell receptor (beta chain) was sequenced during a study of cytomegalovirus exposure and HLA in healthy donors. As concerns this clone: Its antigen remains unidentified.

This CDR3 region has 15 residues. Trimming left V 3 bases short and J 4 bases short, with 14 bases between. Germline CDR1 MDHEN, CDR2 SYDVKM. The PCR made use of 60 Vbeta and 13 Jbeta primers. Some clones are missing from TCRdb's copy, which holds only in-frame ones; the method was immunoSEQ multiplex PCR. The sample shows about 130,000 clones, about 80% of them seen only once. The study's findings and limits: Excluded: some indistinguishable V segments such as TRBV6-2 and TRBV6-3. Later work found that TCR association rates differed between HLA loci; DRB1 had the most and HLA-C the fewest.

The clonotype was recovered from a man between 45 and 60 years old in good health and CMV-seronegative. The rearrangement uses TRBV28 and TRBJ2-3; D possibly corresponds to TRBD2 (6 bases). The sequencing input was PBMCs. The CDR3 protein is CASSFGTGGPDTQYF. CDR3 nucleotide sequence: TGTGCCAGCAGTTTCGGGACCGGAGGGCCAGATACGCAGTATTTT.